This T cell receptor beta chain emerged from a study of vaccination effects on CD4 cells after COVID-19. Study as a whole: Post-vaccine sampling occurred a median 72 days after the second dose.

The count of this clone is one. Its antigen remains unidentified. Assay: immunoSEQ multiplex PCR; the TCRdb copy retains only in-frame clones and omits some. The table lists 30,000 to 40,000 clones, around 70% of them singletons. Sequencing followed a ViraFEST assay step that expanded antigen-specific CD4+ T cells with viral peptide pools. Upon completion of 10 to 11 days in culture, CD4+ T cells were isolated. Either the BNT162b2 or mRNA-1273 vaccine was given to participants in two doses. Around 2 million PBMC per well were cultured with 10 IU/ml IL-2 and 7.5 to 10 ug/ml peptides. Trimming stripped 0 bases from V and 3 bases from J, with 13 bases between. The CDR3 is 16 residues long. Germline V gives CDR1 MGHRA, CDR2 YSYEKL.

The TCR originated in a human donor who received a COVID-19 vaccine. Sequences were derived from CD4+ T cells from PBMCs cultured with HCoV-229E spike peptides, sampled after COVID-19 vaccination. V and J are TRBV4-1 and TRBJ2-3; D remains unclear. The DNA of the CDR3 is TGCGCCAGCAGCCAAGATCGCCCTACGCCTACAGATACGCAGTATTTT. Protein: CASSQDRPTPTDTQYF.